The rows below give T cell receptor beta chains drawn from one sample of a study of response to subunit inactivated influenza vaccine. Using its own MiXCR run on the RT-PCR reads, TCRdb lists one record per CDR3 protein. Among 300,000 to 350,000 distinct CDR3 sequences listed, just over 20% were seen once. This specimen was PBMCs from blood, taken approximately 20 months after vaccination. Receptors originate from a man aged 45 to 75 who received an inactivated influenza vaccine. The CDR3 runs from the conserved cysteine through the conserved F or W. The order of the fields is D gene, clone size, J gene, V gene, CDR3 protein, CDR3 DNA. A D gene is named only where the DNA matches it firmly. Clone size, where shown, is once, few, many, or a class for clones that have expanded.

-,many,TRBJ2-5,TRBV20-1,CSAIRRGQGETQYF,TGCAGTGCTATCCGACGGGGCCAGGGTGAGACCCAGTACTTC
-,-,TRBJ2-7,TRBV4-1,CASSQLRVSSEQYF,TGCGCCAGCAGCCAACTCCGGGTCAGCTCCGAGCAGTACTTC
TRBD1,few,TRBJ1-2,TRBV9,CASSQLPGQGIVGYGYTF,TGTGCCAGCAGCCAACTCCCGGGACAGGGAATCGTTGGCTATGGCTACACCTTC
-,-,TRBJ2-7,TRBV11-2,CASSLAFIDQQYF,TGTGCCAGCAGCTTAGCGTTTATAGATCAGCAGTACTTC
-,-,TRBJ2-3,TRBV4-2,CASSQQGTSTDTQYF,TGTGCCAGCAGCCAACAAGGGACTAGCACAGATACGCAGTATTTT
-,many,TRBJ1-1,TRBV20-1,CSARVQLNTEAFF,TGCAGTGCTAGAGTTCAGTTGAACACTGAAGCTTTCTTT
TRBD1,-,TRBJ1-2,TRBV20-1,CSATGTAYGYTF,TGCAGTGCTACCGGGACAGCGTATGGCTACACCTTC
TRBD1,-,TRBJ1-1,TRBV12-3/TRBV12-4,CASSLNRGRVTEAFF,TGTGCCAGCAGTCTTAACAGGGGTAGGGTAACTGAAGCTTTCTTT
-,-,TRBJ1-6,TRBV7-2,CASSKQLNSPLHF,TGTGCCAGCAGTAAACAGCTAAATTCACCCCTCCACTTT
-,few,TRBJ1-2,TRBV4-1,CASSQGIQVGYGYTF,TGCGCCAGCAGCCAGGGGATCCAGGTGGGATATGGCTACACCTTC
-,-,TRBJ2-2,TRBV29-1,CSTWTVNTGELFF,TGCAGCACCTGGACAGTGAACACCGGGGAGCTGTTTTTT
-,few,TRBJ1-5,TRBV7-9,CASSLVGDGQPQHF,TGTGCCAGCAGCTTAGTCGGGGATGGGCAGCCCCAGCATTTT
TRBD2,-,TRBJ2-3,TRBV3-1,CASSQVGGGTTDTQYF,TGTGCCAGCAGCCAAGTAGGCGGGGGGACCACAGATACGCAGTATTTT
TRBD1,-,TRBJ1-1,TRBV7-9,CASSLTGVDLGTEAFF,TGTGCCAGCAGCTTGACAGGGGTCGACCTAGGGACTGAAGCTTTCTTT
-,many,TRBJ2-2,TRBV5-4,CASSLGGVNTGELFF,TGCGCCAGCAGCTTGGGTGGGGTGAACACCGGGGAGCTGTTTTTT
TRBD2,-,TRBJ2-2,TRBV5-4,CASRPGLAGGPDTGELFF,TGTGCCAGCAGGCCGGGACTAGCGGGAGGGCCCGACACCGGGGAGCTGTTTTTT
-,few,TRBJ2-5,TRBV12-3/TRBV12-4,CASSSSVRKTQYF,TGTGCCAGCAGTTCCTCGGTACGGAAGACCCAGTACTTC
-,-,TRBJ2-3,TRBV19,CASSPRRTGTQYF,TGTGCCAGTAGTCCCCGTCGAACGGGTACGCAGTATTTT
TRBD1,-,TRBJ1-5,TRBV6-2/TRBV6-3,CASRSPRDHDRDGSNQPQHF,TGTGCCAGCAGATCTCCCAGGGACCACGACAGGGACGGAAGCAATCAGCCCCAGCATTTT
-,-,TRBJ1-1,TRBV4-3,CASSPNPRVRTEAFF,TGCGCCAGCAGCCCTAACCCCAGGGTTCGGACTGAAGCTTTCTTT
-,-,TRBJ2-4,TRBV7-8,CASSPGTWSGKNIQYF,TGTGCCAGCAGCCCGGGGACGTGGAGTGGCAAAAACATTCAGTACTTC
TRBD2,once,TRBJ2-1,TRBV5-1,CASGGTSGGYNEQFF,TGCGCCAGCGGCGGAACTAGCGGGGGCTACAATGAGCAGTTCTTC
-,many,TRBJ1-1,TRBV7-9,CASSLMENTEAFF,TGTGCCAGCAGCTTAATGGAGAACACTGAAGCTTTCTTT
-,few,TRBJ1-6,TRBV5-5,CASSLYGLSSYNSPLHF,TGTGCCAGCAGCTTGTATGGCTTAAGCTCCTATAATTCACCCCTCCACTTT
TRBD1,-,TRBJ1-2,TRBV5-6,CASSVTGTGVYGYTF,TGTGCCAGCAGCGTAACCGGGACAGGGGTCTATGGCTACACCTTC
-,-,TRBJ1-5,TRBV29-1,CSVVLGFGQPQHF,TGCAGCGTTGTGTTAGGGTTTGGACAGCCCCAGCATTTT
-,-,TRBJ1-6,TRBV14,CASSQARTISPLHF,TGTGCCAGCAGCCAAGCGCGGACAATCTCACCCCTCCACTTT
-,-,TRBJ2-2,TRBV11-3,CASSLRGAGALFF,TGTGCCAGCAGCCTACGGGGGGCCGGGGCGCTGTTTTTT
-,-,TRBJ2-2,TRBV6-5,CASSRWTGELFF,TGTGCCAGCAGCCGATGGACCGGGGAGCTGTTTTTT
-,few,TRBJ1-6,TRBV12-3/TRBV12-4,CASSLGWEPYSPLHF,TGTGCCAGCAGTTTGGGGTGGGAGCCCTATTCACCCCTCCACTTT